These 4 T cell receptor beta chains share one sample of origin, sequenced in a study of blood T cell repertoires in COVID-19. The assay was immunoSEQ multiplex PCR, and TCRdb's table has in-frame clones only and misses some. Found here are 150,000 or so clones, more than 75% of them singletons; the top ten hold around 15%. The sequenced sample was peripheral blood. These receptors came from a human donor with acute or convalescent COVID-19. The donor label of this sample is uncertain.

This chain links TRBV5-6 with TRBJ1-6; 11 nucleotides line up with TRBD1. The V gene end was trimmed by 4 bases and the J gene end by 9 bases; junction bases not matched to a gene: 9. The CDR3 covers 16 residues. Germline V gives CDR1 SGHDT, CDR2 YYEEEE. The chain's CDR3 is CASSHLDRGRSSPLHF. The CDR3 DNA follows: TGTGCCAGCAGCCATTTGGACAGGGGGCGGAGTTCACCCCTCCACTTT.

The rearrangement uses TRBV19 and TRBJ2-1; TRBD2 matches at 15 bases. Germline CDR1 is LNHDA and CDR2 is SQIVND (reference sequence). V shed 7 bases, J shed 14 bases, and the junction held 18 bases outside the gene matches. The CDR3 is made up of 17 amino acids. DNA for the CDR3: TGTGCCAGTACCCCCCCGGGACTAGCGGGGGGCCCCGTGGTGGAGTTCTTC. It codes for CASTPPGLAGGPVVEFF.

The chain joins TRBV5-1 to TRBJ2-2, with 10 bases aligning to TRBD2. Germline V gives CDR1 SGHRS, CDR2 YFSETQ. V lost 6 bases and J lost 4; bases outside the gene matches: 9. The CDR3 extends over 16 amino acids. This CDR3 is CASKVSSGGSTGELFF. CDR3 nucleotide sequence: TGCGCCAGCAAAGTCTCTAGCGGGGGTAGCACCGGGGAGCTGTTTTTT.

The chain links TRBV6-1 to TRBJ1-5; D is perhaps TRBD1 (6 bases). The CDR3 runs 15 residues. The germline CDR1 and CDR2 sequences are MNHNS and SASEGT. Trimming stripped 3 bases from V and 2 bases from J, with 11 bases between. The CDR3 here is CASSDSGVGNQPQHF. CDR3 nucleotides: TGTGCCAGCAGTGATTCAGGGGTAGGCAATCAGCCCCAGCATTTT.